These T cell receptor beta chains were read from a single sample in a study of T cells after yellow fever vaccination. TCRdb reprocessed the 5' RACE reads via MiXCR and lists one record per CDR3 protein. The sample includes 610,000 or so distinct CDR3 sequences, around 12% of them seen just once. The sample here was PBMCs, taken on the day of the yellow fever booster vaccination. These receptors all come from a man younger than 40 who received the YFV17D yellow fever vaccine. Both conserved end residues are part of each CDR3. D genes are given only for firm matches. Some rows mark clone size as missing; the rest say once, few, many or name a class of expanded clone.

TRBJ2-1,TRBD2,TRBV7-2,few,TGTGCCAGCAGCTCCGTAACTACTAGCGGCTCAGAGCAGTTCTTC,CASSSVTTSGSEQFF
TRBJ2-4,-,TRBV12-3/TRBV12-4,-,TGTGCCAGCAGTTTGACAACTCCGGTTGGGCAGTACTTC,CASSLTTPVGQYF
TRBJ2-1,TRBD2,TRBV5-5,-,TGTGCCAGCAGCACCGGACTAGCGGGAGGGCTGGACAATGAGCAGTTCTTC,CASSTGLAGGLDNEQFF
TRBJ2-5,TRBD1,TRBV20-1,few,TGCAGTGTAACCAGGACAGGGCCAAGGGAGACCCAGTACTTC,CSVTRTGPRETQYF
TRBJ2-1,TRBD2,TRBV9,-,TGTGCCAGCAGCGTCGGGACTAACAACAATGAGCAGTTCTTC,CASSVGTNNNEQFF
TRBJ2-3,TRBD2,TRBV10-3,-,TGTGCCATCCGGGACGGGGGGGGACTGGATACGCAGTATTTT,CAIRDGGGLDTQYF
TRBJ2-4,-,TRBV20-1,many,TGCAGTGCTAGACAGGGGAGCGCAGGAAACATTCAGTACTTC,CSARQGSAGNIQYF
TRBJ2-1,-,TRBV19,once,TGTGCCAGTAGTATAGAATCCGGTAGCTCCTACAATGAGCAGTTCTTC,CASSIESGSSYNEQFF
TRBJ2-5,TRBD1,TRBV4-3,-,TGCGCCAGCAGCCAGGTTCCCTTGGCAGGGGGAACGACCCAGTACTTC,CASSQVPLAGGTTQYF
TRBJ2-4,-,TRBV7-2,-,TGTGCCAGCAGCTCAACAGGGTTTAACGTTAAAAACATTCAGTACTTC,CASSSTGFNVKNIQYF
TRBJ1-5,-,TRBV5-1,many,TGTGCCAGCAGCTTGGAGGGATCCAATCAGCCCCAGCATTTT,CASSLEGSNQPQHF
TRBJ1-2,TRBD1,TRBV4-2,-,TGTGCCAGCAGCCCAGTCCCGGGACAGGGGAAAGAGGACTATGGCTACACCTTC,CASSPVPGQGKEDYGYTF
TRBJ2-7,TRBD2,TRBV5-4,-,TGTGCCAGCAGCTCCTGGACTAGCGGGCCCACCGGGGAGCAGTACTTC,CASSSWTSGPTGEQYF
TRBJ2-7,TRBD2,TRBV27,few,TGTGCCAGCAGTTTGGGAAGCGGGAGGTCCTACGAGCAGTACTTC,CASSLGSGRSYEQYF
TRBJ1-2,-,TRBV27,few,TGTGCCAGCAGGGGCTTGCATGGGCTAGACTATGGCTACACCTTC,CASRGLHGLDYGYTF
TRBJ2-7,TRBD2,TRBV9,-,TGTGCCAGCAGCCTTGGGACTAGCCGCACCTACGAGCAGTACTTC,CASSLGTSRTYEQYF
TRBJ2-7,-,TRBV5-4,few,TGTGCCAGCAGCCACCGGGACATAGGACGCGAGCAGTACTTC,CASSHRDIGREQYF
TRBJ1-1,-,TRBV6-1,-,TGTGCCAGCAGATCAGACAGACCACTGAACACTGAAGCTTTCTTT,CASRSDRPLNTEAFF
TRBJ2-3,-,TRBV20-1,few,TGCAGTGCCCCCCGGGGGCCCCCAGATACGCAGTATTTT,CSAPRGPPDTQYF
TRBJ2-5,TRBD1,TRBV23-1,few,TGCGCCAGCAGTCAACCCCGACAGGGGCAAGAGACCCAGTACTTC,CASSQPRQGQETQYF
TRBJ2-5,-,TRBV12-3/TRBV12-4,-,TGTGCCAGCAGTACCCTCGGGGGAGAGACCCAGTACTTC,CASSTLGGETQYF
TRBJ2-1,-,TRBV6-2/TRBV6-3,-,TGTGCCAGCAGTCAGGGACCGAAGCAGTTCTTC,CASSQGPKQFF
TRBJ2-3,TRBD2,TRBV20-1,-,TGCAGTGCTACCCAACTAGCGGGGATAACCACAGATACGCAGTATTTT,CSATQLAGITTDTQYF
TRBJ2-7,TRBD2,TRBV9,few,TGTGCCAGCAGCGTGGGGCTAGCGGGAGGGCACGAGCAGTACTTC,CASSVGLAGGHEQYF
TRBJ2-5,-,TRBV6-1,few,TGTGCCAGCAGTGAGCAGGGGGGCCGGGAGACCCAGTACTTC,CASSEQGGRETQYF
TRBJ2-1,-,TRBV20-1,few,TGCAGTGCTAGACCTACGACCTTTACTTACAATGAGCAGTTCTTC,CSARPTTFTYNEQFF
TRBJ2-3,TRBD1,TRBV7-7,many,TGTGCTAGCAGCATCGGGACAGGCGGAGATACGCAGTATTTT,CASSIGTGGDTQYF
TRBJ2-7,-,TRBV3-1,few,TGTGCCAGCAGCGGGACGTATTACGAGCAGTACTTC,CASSGTYYEQYF
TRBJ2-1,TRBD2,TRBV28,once,TGTGCCAGCAGCCCAAGCGGGAGCCAGCCTAGCTCCTACAATGAGCAGTTCTTC,CASSPSGSQPSSYNEQFF
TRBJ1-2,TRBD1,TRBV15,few,TGTGCCACAAGACAGGGCCTGACCGGCGCCTTC,CATRQGLTGAF
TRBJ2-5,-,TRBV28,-,TGTGCCAGCAGACCCAGGGGTGGAGAGACCCAGTACTTC,CASRPRGGETQYF
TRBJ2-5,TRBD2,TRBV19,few,TGTGCCAGTAGTAGCTCATTAGCGGGAGGAGAGACCCAGTACTTC,CASSSSLAGGETQYF
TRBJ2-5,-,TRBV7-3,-,TGTGCCAGCAGCTCGATTGCGTCGGAGACCCAGTACTTC,CASSSIASETQYF
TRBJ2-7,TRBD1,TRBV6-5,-,TGTGCCAGCACACAGGGGCGGGTATACGAGCAGTACTTC,CASTQGRVYEQYF
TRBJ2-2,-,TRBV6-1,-,TGTGCCAGCACCTTGACCCTTGCCGGGGAGCTGTTTTTT,CASTLTLAGELFF
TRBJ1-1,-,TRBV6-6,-,TGTGCCAGCTTGCACGGGGGGGGAGCTTTCTTT,CASLHGGGAFF
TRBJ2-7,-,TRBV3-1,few,TGTGCCAGCAGCCAAACTTGGGCCGTCCTCGAGCAGTACTTC,CASSQTWAVLEQYF
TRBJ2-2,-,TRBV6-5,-,TGTGCCAGCAGTTACCCCCGGGCGAACACCGGGGAGCTGTTTTTT,CASSYPRANTGELFF
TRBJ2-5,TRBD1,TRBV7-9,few,TGTGCCAGCAGGATAGATATGAACAGGGGGGAGACCCAGTACTTC,CASRIDMNRGETQYF
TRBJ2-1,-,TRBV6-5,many,TGTGCCAGCAGTTACATAGGGAAATTTTACAATGAGCAGTTCTTC,CASSYIGKFYNEQFF
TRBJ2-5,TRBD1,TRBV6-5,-,TGTGCCAGCAGTTACTCGGGCCAGGGGGTGCAGGCCCAGTACTTC,CASSYSGQGVQAQYF
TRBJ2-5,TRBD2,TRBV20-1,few,TGCAGTGCTAGCCTGGCTAGCGGGATAGATGAGACCCAGTACTTC,CSASLASGIDETQYF
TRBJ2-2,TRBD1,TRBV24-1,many,TGTGCCACCAGTGACTCCGGGACAGGGTCCACCGGGGAGCTGTTTTTT,CATSDSGTGSTGELFF
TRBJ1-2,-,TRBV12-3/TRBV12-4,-,TGTGCCAGCAGCCTGACACCGAATCGATATGGCTACACCTTC,CASSLTPNRYGYTF
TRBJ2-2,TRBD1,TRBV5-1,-,TGCGCCAGCAGCACGGGACAGCTCACCGGGGAGCTGTTTTTT,CASSTGQLTGELFF
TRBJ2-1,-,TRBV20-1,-,TGCAGTGCTCCCTCCTACAATGAGCAGTTCTTC,CSAPSYNEQFF
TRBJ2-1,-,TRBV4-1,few,TGCGCCAGCAGGGCCTCTGGTGGGTTTCATTTCTTC,CASRASGGFHFF
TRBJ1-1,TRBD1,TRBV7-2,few,TGTGCCAGCAGCCCGAGGGGGCCCGGTGGGACTGAAGCTTTCTTT,CASSPRGPGGTEAFF
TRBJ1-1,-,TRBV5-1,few,TGCGCCAGCAGTCTATCTCGGGGGGGCGCGGACACTGAAGCTTTCTTT,CASSLSRGGADTEAFF
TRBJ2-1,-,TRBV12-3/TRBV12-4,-,TGTGCCAGCAGTCTGAGCGGGCACTCCTACAATGAGCAGTTCTTC,CASSLSGHSYNEQFF